What follows are 28 T cell receptor beta chains derived from one specimen sequenced in a study of blood T cell repertoires in COVID-19. Sequencing was performed with immunoSEQ multiplex PCR; in TCRdb, only in-frame clones are kept and a portion is missing. The profile covers just over 70,000 clones, with around 91% appearing a single time and 8.5% taken by the ten largest. The specimen was peripheral blood. The receptors were gathered from a human donor in a cohort sampled during active COVID-19.

The rearrangement joins TRBV28 to TRBJ1-4; D uncertain. Trimming left V 6 bases short and J 5 bases short, with 10 bases between. Per germline, CDR1 MDHEN and CDR2 SYDVKM. CDR3 size: 13 residues. In DNA form, the CDR3 reads TGTGCCAGCAGCAGGCCCGAGAATGAAAAACTGTTTTTT. This sequence encodes CASSRPENEKLFF. The full variable domain, its missing parts supplied by reference TRBV28 and TRBJ1-4, is DVKVTQSSRYLVKRTGEKVFLECVQDMDHENMFWYRQDPGLGLRLIYFSYDVKMKEKGDIPEGYSVSREKKERFSLILESASTNQTSMYLCASSRPENEKLFFGSGTQLSVL.

This clone was counted a single time. V gene TRBV19 combines with J gene TRBJ2-1; weak D call: TRBD2 (5 bases). Trimming pared 5 bases from V and 1 base from J, leaving 12 bases between. CDR3 size: 15 residues. Germline CDR1 LNHDA, CDR2 SQIVND (reference sequence). The CDR3 sequence: CASSSGETSYNEQFF. Written as DNA, the CDR3 is TGTGCCAGTAGTTCCGGGGAAACGTCCTACAATGAGCAGTTCTTC.

This rearrangement joins TRBV5-4 to TRBJ1-2; 10 nucleotides match TRBD1. The germline V gene has CDR1 SGHNT and CDR2 YYREEE (reference sequence). V was pared by 3 bases and J by 8 bases, with 1 base of the junction left unmatched. This CDR3 region has 12 residues. The CDR3 region has the DNA TGTGCCAGCAGCTCGACAGGGGGCGGCTACACCTTC. This translates into CASSSTGGGYTF.

The chain links TRBV6-2 or TRBV6-3 to TRBJ2-7; D might be TRBD2 (5 bases). Germline V gene sequence: CDR1 MNHEY, CDR2 SVGEGT. V lost 6 bases and J 0 bases, leaving 18 bases between the germline ends. The CDR3 covers 16 residues. The CDR3 here is CASSQDSNPASYEQYF. In DNA, the CDR3 is TGTGCCAGCAGCCAGGACTCGAACCCCGCCTCCTACGAGCAGTACTTC.

The chain combines TRBV4-1 with TRBJ2-7; 7 nucleotides line up with TRBD1. Unmatched junction bases numbered 13, after V lost 0 bases and J lost 2 bases. CDR1 is MGHRA, CDR2 YSYEKL, per germline. CDR3 length equals 18 residues. Here the CDR3 DNA reads TGCGCCAGCAGCCAAGAAAAAAGTGGGACAGTGGGAACCTACGAGCAGTACTTC. As protein: CASSQEKSGTVGTYEQYF.

The V and J genes are TRBV5-4 and TRBJ2-2; TRBD1 might be the D (5 bases). Per germline, CDR1 SGHNT and CDR2 YYREEE (reference sequence). The CDR3 is 15 amino acids. V dropped 0 bases and J dropped 5 bases, with 11 bases sitting between them. The CDR3 bases are TGTGCCAGCAGCTTGGATAATCAGGGAACCGGGGAGCTGTTTTTT. It is translated as CASSLDNQGTGELFF.

V usage is TRBV21-1 and J usage is TRBJ2-7; TRBD2, the D gene given by the table, was not confirmed from the DNA. TRBV21-1 is reported as a pseudogene. This CDR3 is built from 12 residues. In nucleotides, the CDR3 is TGTGCCAGCACCCCGAGCTCCTACGAGCAGTACTTC. Its protein is CASTPSSYEQYF.

This chain links TRBV11-2 with TRBJ1-3, with unresolved D. The CDR3 consists of 16 residues. Germline V gives CDR1 SGHAT, CDR2 FQNNGV. The germline V and J ends were trimmed by 2 bases and 1 base, with 12 bases remaining between them. The DNA of the CDR3 is TGTGCCAGCAGCTTACTCTTTCTCGAGTCTGGAAACACCATATATTTT. Its translation is CASSLLFLESGNTIYF.

The CDR3 bases are TGCGCCAGCAGCCCTTTCCGCCCAGGGGTTGTGGACACTGAAGCTTTCTTT. Amino acids: CASSPFRPGVVDTEAFF. This rearrangement joins TRBV4-1 to TRBJ1-1, with a weak D call TRBD1 (6 bases). The CDR3 extends over 17 amino acids. Germline CDR1 is MGHRA and CDR2 is YSYEKL. V gave up 4 bases and J gave up 3 bases, with 21 bases separating them.

This rearrangement joins TRBV6-6 to TRBJ1-1; 7 bases are a match to TRBD1. Germline V lookup: CDR1 MNHNY, CDR2 SVGAGI (reference sequence). The CDR3 spans 14 residues. The trim removed 7 bases at V and 0 bases at J, leaving 5 bases unmatched. This CDR3 reads CASTPTGLNTEAFF. The DNA of the CDR3 is TGTGCCAGCACCCCGACAGGGTTGAACACTGAAGCTTTCTTT.

This rearrangement joins TRBV7-8 to TRBJ1-2, with D uncertain. V shed 5 bases and J shed 6 bases, with 16 bases lying between them. CDR1 is SGHVS, CDR2 FQNEAQ, per germline. The CDR3 has 14 residues. CDR3: CASSLSLPGNGYTF. CDR3 DNA sequence: TGTGCCAGCAGCCTTAGCTTACCCGGGAATGGCTACACCTTC.

The V and J genes are TRBV27 and TRBJ2-7; possibly TRBD2 for D (6 bases). Germline V CDR1 and CDR2: MNHEY, SMNVEV (reference sequence). Trimming cost V 1 base and J 7 bases, with 8 bases left between them. This CDR3 region has 12 residues. The CDR3 nucleotides read TGTGCCAGCAGTTTATTCGGGAGTGAGCAGTACTTC. Protein: CASSLFGSEQYF.

The rearrangement joins TRBV4-2 to TRBJ1-3; 8 bases agree with TRBD1. This CDR3 contains 17 residues. The junction had 4 bases not matched to a gene; V was cut back by 0 bases and J by 0 bases. From germline, CDR1 is LGHNA and CDR2 YNFKEQ. The DNA of the CDR3 is TGTGCCAGCAGCCAAGAGGGGACAGGCCTCTCTGGAAACACCATATATTTT. Its translation is CASSQEGTGLSGNTIYF.

CDR3 coding DNA: TGTGCCAGCAGCCCCGAAAGGTGGGGGGCCTACAATGAGCAGTTCTTC. Translated, it gives CASSPERWGAYNEQFF. The V gene is TRBV11-2, the J gene TRBJ2-1, with a possible D match to TRBD2 (6 bases). Germline V gene lookup returns CDR1 SGHAT and CDR2 FQNNGV. This CDR3 region has 16 residues. V was trimmed by 5 bases and J by 2 bases, leaving 16 bases between them.

CDR3 region: CASSYAPGGTYEQYF. The CDR3 nucleotides read TGTGCCAGCAGTTACGCCCCAGGGGGTACCTACGAGCAGTACTTC. V usage is TRBV27 and J usage is TRBJ2-7, with 7 bases identical to TRBD1. The CDR3 contains 15 residues. CDR1 is MNHEY, CDR2 SMNVEV, per germline (reference sequence). V shed 4 bases and J 2 bases; nucleotides not matched to a gene: 8.

The chain has TRBV12-1 and TRBJ1-4. TRBV12-1 is tagged as a pseudogene. The CDR3 has 17 amino acids. This CDR3 reads CASSFSLGLVGDEKLFF. DNA of the CDR3: TGTGCCAGCAGCTTTTCGTTAGGATTGGTCGGGGATGAAAAACTGTTTTTT.

This clone was detected only once. The chain has TRBV11-2 and TRBJ1-1; a weak D match, TRBD1 (6 bases). Germline-derived CDR1 and CDR2 are SGHAT and FQNNGV. V gave up 1 base and J gave up 1 base, with 19 bases separating them. The CDR3 has 18 residues. The CDR3 DNA sequence: TGTGCCAGCAGCTTAGGGTTGGGGGCATATCATAGGAACACTGAAGCTTTCTTT. Translating gives CASSLGLGAYHRNTEAFF.

The gene calls are TRBV6-2 or TRBV6-3 and TRBJ1-5, with D perhaps matching TRBD1 (6 bases). The CDR3 covers 18 residues. The V and J ends lost 2 bases and 3 bases respectively, with 20 bases between them. Per germline, CDR1 MNHEY and CDR2 SVGEGT. In DNA form, the CDR3 reads TGTGCCAGCAGTTACGTGACAGGTCAGGAATTGCCCAATCAGCCCCAGCATTTT. Its protein is CASSYVTGQELPNQPQHF.

The J gene is TRBJ2-7, the V gene TRBV5-4, with 11 nucleotides matching TRBD1. Germline loops: CDR1 SGHNT, CDR2 YYREEE (reference sequence). The V gene end was trimmed by 4 bases and the J gene end by 4 bases; junction bases not matched to a gene: 13. This CDR3 contains 17 residues. CDR3 in amino acids: CASSPSRKGQGVYEQYF. CDR3 DNA: TGTGCCAGCAGCCCCTCCAGAAAGGGACAGGGGGTGTACGAGCAGTACTTC. The whole variable domain, filled in from reference TRBV5-4 and TRBJ2-7, reads ETGVTQSPTHLIKTRGQQVTLRCSSQSGHNTVSWYQQALGQGPQFIFQYYREEENGRGNFPPRFSGLQFPNYSSELNVNALELDDSALYLCASSPSRKGQGVYEQYFGPGTRLTVT.

The chain carries TRBV11-2 and TRBJ2-5; possible D gene TRBD2, 6 bases. CDR1 is SGHAT and CDR2 is FQNNGV in the germline V gene. This CDR3 contains 15 residues. The V and J ends lost 3 bases and 2 bases respectively, with 13 bases between them. CDR3 residues: CASSFRRGSQETQYF. CDR3 sequence (DNA): TGTGCCAGCAGCTTCAGGCGGGGAAGTCAAGAGACCCAGTACTTC. Combining the CDR3 with reference TRBV11-2 and TRBJ2-5 gives the whole variable domain EAGVAQSPRYKIIEKRQSVAFWCNPISGHATLYWYQQILGQGPKLLIQFQNNGVVDDSQLPKDRFSAERLKGVDSTLKIQPAKLEDSAVYLCASSFRRGSQETQYFGPGTRLLVL.

The chain is built from TRBV27 and TRBJ2-5, with a weak D call TRBD2 (7 bases). V was trimmed by 6 bases and J by 4 bases, leaving 18 bases between them. The CDR3 covers 15 residues. Germline-derived CDR1 and CDR2 are MNHEY and SMNVEV (reference sequence). The CDR3 region is CASRPPGGGGETQYF. The CDR3, as DNA: TGTGCCAGCAGGCCTCCGGGGGGCGGCGGAGAGACCCAGTACTTC.

V is TRBV27 and J is TRBJ1-5, with D possibly being TRBD1 (6 bases). With 5 bases removed from V and 7 bases from J, the gap between germline ends came to 15 bases. CDR1 is MNHEY and CDR2 is SMNVEV in the germline V gene (reference sequence). The CDR3 loop spans 14 amino acids. CDR3 sequence reads: CASSLRGGQQPQHF. The CDR3 nucleotides are TGTGCCAGCAGTCTCAGGGGTGGTCAGCAGCCCCAGCATTTT.

This chain uses TRBV27 with TRBJ1-2, with no clear D. The CDR3 sequence is 15 residues long. Germline V gene sequence: CDR1 MNHEY, CDR2 SMNVEV (reference sequence). V lost 0 bases and J 5 bases, leaving 13 bases between the germline ends. The CDR3 nucleotides are TGTGCCAGCAGTTTATCCGGCGGCGGTTCATATGGCTACACCTTC. The encoded protein is CASSLSGGGSYGYTF.

The V and J genes are TRBV12-3 or TRBV12-4 and TRBJ1-1; no firm D call. The V and J ends lost 4 bases and 0 bases respectively, with 6 bases between them. The CDR3 is 13 residues long. CDR3 region: CASSSSLNTEAFF. CDR3 in DNA: TGTGCCAGCAGTTCAAGCCTGAACACTGAAGCTTTCTTT.

The gene calls are TRBV9 and TRBJ2-7, with 10 bases lining up with TRBD2. CDR3 size: 16 residues. V gave up 0 bases and J gave up 1 base; unmatched junction bases: 4. Germline CDR1 is SGDLS and CDR2 is YYNGEE. The CDR3 nucleotides read TGTGCCAGCAGCGTAGGGTCTAGCGGGGGATCCTACGAGCAGTACTTC. Protein product: CASSVGSSGGSYEQYF.

V gene TRBV15 combines with J gene TRBJ1-2; D is unclear. Germline V CDR1 and CDR2: LNHNV, YYDKDF (reference sequence). Trimming left V 0 bases short and J 3 bases short, with 11 bases between. CDR3 length: 15 residues. The CDR3 DNA is TGTGCCACCAGCAGAGAAGGCAGGCAAGACTATGGCTACACCTTC. This encodes CATSREGRQDYGYTF.

This sequence joins TRBV27 and TRBJ1-1, with a possible D match to TRBD1 (6 bases). The CDR3 is 15 residues long. V lost 5 bases and J 0 bases, leaving 13 bases between the germline ends. The germline V gene encodes CDR1 MNHEY and CDR2 SMNVEV (reference sequence). The CDR3 nucleotides read TGTGCCAGCAGTAGCCGGACAGATGTGAACACTGAAGCTTTCTTT. Translated: CASSSRTDVNTEAFF.

J is TRBJ1-5 and V is TRBV6-2 or TRBV6-3; D is unclear. CDR3 length: 15 amino acids. CDR1 and CDR2 from the germline V gene are MNHEY and SVGEGT. V lost 6 bases and J lost 3, with 15 bases in between. CDR3 in amino acids: CASSRLRDANQPQHF. CDR3 coding DNA: TGTGCCAGCAGCCGACTGCGGGATGCCAATCAGCCCCAGCATTTT.